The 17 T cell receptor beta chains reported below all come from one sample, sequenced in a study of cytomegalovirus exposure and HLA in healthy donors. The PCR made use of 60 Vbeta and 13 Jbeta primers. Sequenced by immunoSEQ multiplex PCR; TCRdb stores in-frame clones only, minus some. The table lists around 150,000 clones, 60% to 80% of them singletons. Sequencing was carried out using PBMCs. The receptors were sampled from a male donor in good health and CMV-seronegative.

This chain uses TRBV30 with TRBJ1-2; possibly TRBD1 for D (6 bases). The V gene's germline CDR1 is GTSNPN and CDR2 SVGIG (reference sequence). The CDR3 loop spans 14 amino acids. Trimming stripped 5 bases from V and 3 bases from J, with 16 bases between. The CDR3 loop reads CAWVETGEHYGYTF. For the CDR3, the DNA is TGTGCCTGGGTGGAGACAGGAGAACACTATGGCTACACCTTC.

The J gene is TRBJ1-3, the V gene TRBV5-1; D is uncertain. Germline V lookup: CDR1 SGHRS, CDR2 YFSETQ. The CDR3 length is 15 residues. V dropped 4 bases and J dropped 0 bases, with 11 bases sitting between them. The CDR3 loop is CASSVDGSSGNTIYF. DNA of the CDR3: TGCGCCAGCAGCGTGGACGGGAGCTCTGGAAACACCATATATTTT.

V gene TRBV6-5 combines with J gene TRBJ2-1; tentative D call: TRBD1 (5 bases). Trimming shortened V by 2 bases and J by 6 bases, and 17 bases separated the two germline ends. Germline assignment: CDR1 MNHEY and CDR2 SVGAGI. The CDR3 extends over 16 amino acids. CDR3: CASSYGRTPGFNEQFF. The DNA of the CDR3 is TGTGCCAGCAGTTACGGGCGTACTCCAGGGTTCAATGAGCAGTTCTTC.

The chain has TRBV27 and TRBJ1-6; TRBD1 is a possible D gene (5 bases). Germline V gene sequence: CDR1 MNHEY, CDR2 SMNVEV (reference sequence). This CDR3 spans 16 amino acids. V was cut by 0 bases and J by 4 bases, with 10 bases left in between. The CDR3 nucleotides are TGTGCCAGCAGTTTATCTGCAGGGTCATATAATTCACCCCTCCACTTT. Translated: CASSLSAGSYNSPLHF.

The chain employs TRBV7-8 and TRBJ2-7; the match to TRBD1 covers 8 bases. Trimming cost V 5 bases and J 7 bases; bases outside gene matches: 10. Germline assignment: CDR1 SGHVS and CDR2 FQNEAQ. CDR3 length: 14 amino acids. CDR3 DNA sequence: TGTGCCAGCAGCCAAGGACAGGGAATTTTAGAGCAGTACTTC. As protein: CASSQGQGILEQYF.

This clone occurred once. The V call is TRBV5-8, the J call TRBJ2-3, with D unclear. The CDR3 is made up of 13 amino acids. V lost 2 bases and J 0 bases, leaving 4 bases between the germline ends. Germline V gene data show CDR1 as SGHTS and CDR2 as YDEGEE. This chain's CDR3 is CASSLHSTDTQYF. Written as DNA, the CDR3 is TGTGCCAGCAGCTTACACAGCACAGATACGCAGTATTTT.

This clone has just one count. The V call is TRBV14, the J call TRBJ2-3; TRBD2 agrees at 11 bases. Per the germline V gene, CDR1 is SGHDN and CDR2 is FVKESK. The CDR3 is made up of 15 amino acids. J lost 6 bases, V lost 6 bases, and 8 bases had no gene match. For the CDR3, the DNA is TGTGCCAGCAGTCTTAGCGGGAGGGGTGGCGATACGCAGTATTTT. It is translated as CASSLSGRGGDTQYF.

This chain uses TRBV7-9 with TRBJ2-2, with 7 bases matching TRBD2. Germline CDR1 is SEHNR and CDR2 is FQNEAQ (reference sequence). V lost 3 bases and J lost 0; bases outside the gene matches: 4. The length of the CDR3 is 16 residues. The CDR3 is CASSFGGTTNTGELFF. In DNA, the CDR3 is TGTGCCAGCAGCTTCGGGGGGACGACGAACACCGGGGAGCTGTTTTTT.

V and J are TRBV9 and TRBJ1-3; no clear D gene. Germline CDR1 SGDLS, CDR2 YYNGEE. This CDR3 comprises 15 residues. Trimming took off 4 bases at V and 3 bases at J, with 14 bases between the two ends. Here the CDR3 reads CASSTDTPRGNTIYF. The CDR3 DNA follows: TGTGCCAGCAGCACCGACACTCCCCGTGGAAACACCATATATTTT.

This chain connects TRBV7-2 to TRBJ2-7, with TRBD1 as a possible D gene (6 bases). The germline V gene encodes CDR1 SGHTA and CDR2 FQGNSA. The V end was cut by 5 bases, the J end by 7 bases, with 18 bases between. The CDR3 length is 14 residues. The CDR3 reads CASSGGGEGVEQYF. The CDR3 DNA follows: TGTGCCAGCAGCGGGGGCGGAGAAGGGGTGGAGCAGTACTTC. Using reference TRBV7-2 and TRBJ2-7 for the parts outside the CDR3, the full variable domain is GAGVSQSPSNKVTEKGKDVELRCDPISGHTALYWYRQSLGQGLEFLIYFQGNSAPDKSGLPSDRFSAERTGGSVSTLTIQRTQQEDSAVYLCASSGGGEGVEQYFGPGTRLTVT.

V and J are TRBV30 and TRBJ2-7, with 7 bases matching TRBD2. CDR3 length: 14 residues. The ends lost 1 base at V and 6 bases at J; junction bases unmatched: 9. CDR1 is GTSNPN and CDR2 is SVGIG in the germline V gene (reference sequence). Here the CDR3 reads CAWSDDREEGEQYF. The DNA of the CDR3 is TGTGCCTGGAGTGACGACCGGGAGGAGGGCGAGCAGTACTTC. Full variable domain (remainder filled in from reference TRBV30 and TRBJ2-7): SQTIHQWPATLVQPVGSPLSLECTVEGTSNPNLYWYRQAAGRGLQLLFYSVGIGQISSEVPQNLSASRPQDRQFILSSKKLLLSDSGFYLCAWSDDREEGEQYFGPGTRLTVT.

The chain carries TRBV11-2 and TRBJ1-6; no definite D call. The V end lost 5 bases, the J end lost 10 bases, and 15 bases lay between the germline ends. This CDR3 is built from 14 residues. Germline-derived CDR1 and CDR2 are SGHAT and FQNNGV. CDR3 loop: CASSPREVRSPLHF. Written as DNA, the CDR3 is TGTGCCAGCAGCCCCCGGGAAGTCCGCTCACCCCTCCACTTT.

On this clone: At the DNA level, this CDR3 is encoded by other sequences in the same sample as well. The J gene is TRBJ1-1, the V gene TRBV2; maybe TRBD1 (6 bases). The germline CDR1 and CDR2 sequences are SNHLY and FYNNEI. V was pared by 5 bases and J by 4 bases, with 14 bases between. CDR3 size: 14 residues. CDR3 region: CASSPRGLGTEAFF. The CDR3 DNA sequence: TGTGCCAGCAGTCCCAGGGGCTTGGGCACTGAAGCTTTCTTT.

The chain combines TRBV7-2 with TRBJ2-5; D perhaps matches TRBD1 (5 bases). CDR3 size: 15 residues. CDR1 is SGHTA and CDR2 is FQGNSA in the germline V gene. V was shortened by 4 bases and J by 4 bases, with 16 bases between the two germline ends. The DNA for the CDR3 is TGTGCCAGCAGCTCCCCTCCGGGCCAGGGAGAGACCCAGTACTTC. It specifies CASSSPPGQGETQYF.

The CDR3 sequence is CASSAGGSGGSTDTQYF. As DNA, the CDR3 is TGTGCCAGCAGCGCAGGAGGTAGCGGGGGAAGCACAGATACGCAGTATTTT. The rearrangement links TRBV9 to TRBJ2-3, with TRBD2 matching 9 bases. Looked up from germline, CDR1 is SGDLS and CDR2 is YYNGEE. CDR3 length: 17 amino acids. After removal of 3 bases from V and 0 bases from J, the junction contained 8 bases not matched to a gene. The entire variable domain, with the rest obtained from reference TRBV9 and TRBJ2-3, is as follows: DSGVTQTPKHLITATGQRVTLRCSPRSGDLSVYWYQQSLDQGLQFLIQYYNGEERAKGNILERFSAQQFPDLHSELNLSSLELGDSALYFCASSAGGSGGSTDTQYFGPGTRLTVL.

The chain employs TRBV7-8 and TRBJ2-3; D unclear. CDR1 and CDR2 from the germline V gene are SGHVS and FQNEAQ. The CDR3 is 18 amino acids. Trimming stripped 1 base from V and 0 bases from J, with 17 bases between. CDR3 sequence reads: CASSLESIAALSTDTQYF. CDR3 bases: TGTGCCAGCAGCTTAGAATCGATTGCGGCACTGAGCACAGATACGCAGTATTTT. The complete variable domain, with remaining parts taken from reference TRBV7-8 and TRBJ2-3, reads GAGVSQSPRYKVAKRGQDVALRCDPISGHVSLFWYQQALGQGPEFLTYFQNEAQLDKSGLPSDRFFAERPEGSVSTLKIQRTQQEDSAVYLCASSLESIAALSTDTQYFGPGTRLTVL.

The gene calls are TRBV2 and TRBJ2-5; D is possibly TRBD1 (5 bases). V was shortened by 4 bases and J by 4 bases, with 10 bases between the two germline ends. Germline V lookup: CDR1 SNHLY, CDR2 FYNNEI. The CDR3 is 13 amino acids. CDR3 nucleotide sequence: TGTGCCAGCAGTGGCCGCAGGGTAGAGACCCAGTACTTC. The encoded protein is CASSGRRVETQYF.